Listed here are 30 T cell receptor beta chains from one sample, sequenced in a study of radiotherapy plus CTLA-4 blockade in lung cancer. The assay was immunoSEQ multiplex PCR, and TCRdb's table has in-frame clones only and misses some. The sample holds 90,000 or so clones, 83% seen once. The sample was peripheral blood, taken from a patient treated with radiotherapy plus ipilimumab. These receptors all stem from a human donor with non-small cell lung cancer who had stable disease on radiotherapy plus ipilimumab.

To note about this clone: One end of the junction varies from germline; a read error may be responsible. V usage is TRBV5-6 and J usage is TRBJ1-6; D may be TRBD1 (5 bases). Germline V gives CDR1 SGHDT, CDR2 YYEEEE. This CDR3 spans 16 amino acids. The CDR3 loop is CASSFARGSYSSPLHF. The DNA for the CDR3 is TGTGCCAGCAGCTTTGCACGGGGCTCCTATAGTTCACCCCTCCACTTT.

This chain uses TRBV30 with TRBJ1-2; D is undetermined. V dropped 4 bases and J dropped 0 bases, with 12 bases sitting between them. CDR1 is GTSNPN, CDR2 SVGIG, per germline (reference sequence). The CDR3 is 14 residues long. The CDR3 sequence: CAWKKGQANYGYTF. For the CDR3, the DNA is TGTGCCTGGAAAAAAGGTCAAGCTAACTATGGCTACACCTTC.

This clone was observed a single time. V gene TRBV9 combines with J gene TRBJ2-7; TRBD1 matches at 7 bases. The germline V gene encodes CDR1 SGDLS and CDR2 YYNGEE. This CDR3 has 15 residues. The V gene end was trimmed by 0 bases and the J gene end by 4 bases; junction bases not matched to a gene: 7. The CDR3 DNA sequence: TGTGCCAGCAGCGTAGGCCAGGGGGAATGGTACGAGCAGTACTTC. Translated: CASSVGQGEWYEQYF.

This clone was recorded once. The junction and the germline gene differ at one end; a read error may be behind it. This sample includes further DNA sequences coding for the same CDR3. V gene TRBV29-1 combines with J gene TRBJ1-2; the D gene is possibly TRBD1 (5 bases). CDR3 length equals 14 residues. Germline CDR1 is SQVTM and CDR2 is ANQGSEA. For the CDR3, the DNA is TGCAGCGTATCCACCGGGACGGACTATTGGGGCTACACTTTC. It yields the protein CSVSTGTDYWGYTF.

The CDR3 reads CASSYTLLGGKNGYTF. CDR3 bases: TGTGCCAGCAGTTACACCCTTCTCGGGGGTAAGAATGGCTACACCTTC. This chain links TRBV6-5 with TRBJ1-2, with D possibly matching TRBD1 (5 bases). This CDR3 has 16 residues. From germline, CDR1 is MNHEY and CDR2 SVGAGI. V gave up 2 bases and J gave up 6 bases, with 19 bases separating them.

V gene TRBV30 combines with J gene TRBJ1-4; D is ambiguous. There are 14 residues in the CDR3. Germline V gene lookup returns CDR1 GTSNPN and CDR2 SVGIG (reference sequence). Trimming cost V 1 base and J 0 bases, with 6 bases left between them. The CDR3 region is CAWSGTATNEKLFF. As DNA, the CDR3 is TGTGCCTGGAGTGGAACGGCAACTAATGAAAAACTGTTTTTT.

This clone was found once. The V call is TRBV11-2, the J call TRBJ2-7; 10 bases align to TRBD2. CDR1 and CDR2 (germline): SGHAT, FQNNGV. The CDR3 extends over 15 amino acids. Trimming cost V 1 base and J 4 bases; bases outside gene matches: 4. The CDR3 bases are TGTGCCAGCAGCTTAGCCGGGACTAGCGCGTACGAGCAGTACTTC. Translating it yields CASSLAGTSAYEQYF.

Turning to this clone: An end of the junction does not agree with germline; a read error may underlie this. V usage is TRBV9 and J usage is TRBJ1-4; no reliable D call. The germline V gene encodes CDR1 SGDLS and CDR2 YYNGEE. This CDR3 comprises 14 residues. The CDR3 sequence is CVSSVGWGDEKLFF. The CDR3 DNA reads as TGTGTCAGCAGCGTAGGTTGGGGAGATGAAAAACTGTTTTTT.

The J gene is TRBJ1-1, the V gene TRBV19, with D unresolved. Germline CDR1 LNHDA, CDR2 SQIVND (reference sequence). This CDR3 comprises 14 residues. Trimming left V 1 base short and J 3 bases short, with 9 bases between. The CDR3 reads CASSIGGRDTEAFF. The CDR3 nucleotides are TGTGCCAGTAGTATAGGAGGAAGGGACACTGAAGCTTTCTTT. The whole variable domain, filled in from reference TRBV19 and TRBJ1-1, reads DGGITQSPKYLFRKEGQNVTLSCEQNLNHDAMYWYRQDPGQGLRLIYYSQIVNDFQKGDIAEGYSVSREKKESFPLTVTSAQKNPTAFYLCASSIGGRDTEAFFGQGTRLTVV.

This chain connects TRBV7-2 to TRBJ2-7; D gene ambiguous. Looked up from germline, CDR1 is SGHTA and CDR2 is FQGNSA. Trimming cost V 3 bases and J 1 base, with 7 bases left between them. This CDR3 is built from 13 residues. The CDR3 sequence is CASSFSPSYEQYF. The CDR3 DNA follows: TGTGCCAGCAGCTTCAGCCCTTCCTACGAGCAGTACTTC.

V usage is TRBV9 and J usage is TRBJ1-6, with D possibly matching TRBD1 (6 bases). Germline V lookup: CDR1 SGDLS, CDR2 YYNGEE. V lost 0 bases to trimming and J lost 7 bases, with 11 bases between them. CDR3 length: 15 residues. The CDR3 spells CASSVEGGLNSPLHF. The CDR3 region has the DNA TGTGCCAGCAGCGTAGAGGGGGGTCTAAATTCACCCCTCCACTTT.

The chain recombines TRBV13 with TRBJ2-1; 8 nucleotides align to TRBD1. The CDR3 is 17 residues long. Germline trimming cut 5 bases from V and 2 bases from J; bases unmatched to any gene: 11. Germline V CDR1 and CDR2: PRHDT, FYEKMQ (reference sequence). CDR3: CASSPNLRRGPYNEQFF. CDR3 nucleotide sequence: TGTGCCAGCAGCCCAAACCTCCGCAGGGGGCCCTACAATGAGCAGTTCTTC.

V is TRBV28 and J is TRBJ2-5, with no clear D. Germline CDR1 is MDHEN and CDR2 is SYDVKM. The ends were cut back, 6 bases at V and 0 bases at J, with 14 bases in the middle. The CDR3 spans 15 residues. DNA of the CDR3: TGTGCCAGCAGCTCCCCCACAGAAAACCAAGAGACCCAGTACTTC. It is translated as CASSSPTENQETQYF.

This clone was recorded once. The rearrangement joins TRBV19 to TRBJ1-1; D is unclear. The CDR3 spans 16 residues. Trimming pared 5 bases from V and 3 bases from J, leaving 19 bases between. Germline values: CDR1 LNHDA, CDR2 SQIVND (reference sequence). The CDR3 DNA reads as TGTGCCAGTAGTTCCGCCCCACCCGCATCGCACACTGAAGCTTTCTTT. Translating gives CASSSAPPASHTEAFF.

The chain combines TRBV10-3 with TRBJ1-1; possible D gene TRBD1, 5 bases. This CDR3 has 14 amino acids. Looked up from germline, CDR1 is ENHRY and CDR2 is SYGVKD. V lost 4 bases and J 4 bases, leaving 13 bases between the germline ends. CDR3 region: CAISGGGAGTEAFF. CDR3 sequence (DNA): TGTGCCATCAGTGGGGGAGGGGCGGGCACTGAAGCTTTCTTT.

DNA for the CDR3: TGCGCCAGCAGCTTGGATCCAGGAGGGAAACTGTTTTTT. It encodes CASSLDPGGKLFF. The chain uses TRBV5-1 and TRBJ1-4; D is uncertain. The CDR3 runs to 13 residues. The germline V gene has CDR1 SGHRS and CDR2 YFSETQ. Trimming stripped 0 bases from V and 11 bases from J, with 11 bases between.

The J gene is TRBJ2-1, the V gene TRBV14; D is possibly TRBD2 (6 bases). V dropped 0 bases and J dropped 6 bases, with 15 bases sitting between them. The CDR3 is 16 residues long. Germline V gene data show CDR1 as SGHDN and CDR2 as FVKESK. Written as DNA, the CDR3 is TGTGCCAGCAGCCAAGAGGGACTTATACGGGGCAATGAGCAGTTCTTC. It encodes CASSQEGLIRGNEQFF. Full variable domain (outside the CDR3, taken from reference TRBV14 and TRBJ2-1): EAGVTQFPSHSVIEKGQTVTLRCDPISGHDNLYWYRRVMGKEIKFLLHFVKESKQDESGMPNNRFLAERTGGTYSTLKVQPAELEDSGVYFCASSQEGLIRGNEQFFGPGTRLTVL.

The sample holds a few counts of this clone. The chain uses TRBV6-1 and TRBJ2-7; D remains ambiguous. There are 13 residues in the CDR3. Trimming pared 0 bases from V and 6 bases from J, leaving 9 bases between. The germline V gene encodes CDR1 MNHNS and CDR2 SASEGT. In nucleotides, the CDR3 is TGTGCCAGCAGTGAAGCCGCCGCGCGCGAGCAGTACTTC. Its protein is CASSEAAAREQYF.

This chain connects TRBV2 to TRBJ1-1; 7 bases are a match to TRBD1. V shed 4 bases, J shed 2 bases, and the junction held 4 bases outside the gene matches. The CDR3 has 14 amino acids. CDR1 is SNHLY, CDR2 FYNNEI, per germline. The CDR3 protein is CASSGQGGNTEAFF. The CDR3 bases are TGTGCCAGCAGTGGACAGGGCGGAAACACTGAAGCTTTCTTT.

V is TRBV7-7 and J is TRBJ2-5; TRBD1 matches 7 bases. In germline, CDR1 is SSHAT, CDR2 FNYEAQ (reference sequence). The CDR3 spans 13 residues. V was clipped by 3 bases and J by 3 bases; unmatched bases: 1. CDR3 residues: CASSLGQKETQYF. CDR3 coding DNA: TGTGCCAGCAGCTTGGGACAGAAAGAGACCCAGTACTTC.

The chain uses TRBV5-1 and TRBJ2-7; 7 bases are shared with TRBD2. This CDR3 has 13 residues. V lost 7 bases to trimming and J lost 3 bases; unmatched junction nucleotides: 7. CDR1 and CDR2 (germline): SGHRS, YFSETQ. The CDR3 DNA reads TGCGCCAGCGGTAGCGGGCCTCTCTACGAGCAGTACTTC. Translating gives CASGSGPLYEQYF. Full variable domain (outside the CDR3, taken from reference TRBV5-1 and TRBJ2-7): KAGVTQTPRYLIKTRGQQVTLSCSPISGHRSVSWYQQTPGQGLQFLFEYFSETQRNKGNFPGRFSGRQFSNSRSEMNVSTLELGDSALYLCASGSGPLYEQYFGPGTRLTVT.

A word on this clone: Other DNA variants within this sample encode the same CDR3. V is TRBV6-1 and J is TRBJ1-2, with 7 bases matching TRBD1. Per the germline V gene, CDR1 is MNHNS and CDR2 is SASEGT. Trimming cost V 2 bases and J 4 bases; bases outside gene matches: 7. The CDR3 covers 15 residues. The CDR3: CASSETGTVLYGYTF. The DNA of the CDR3 is TGTGCCAGCAGTGAAACCGGGACAGTGCTCTATGGCTACACCTTC.

The V call is TRBV5-3, the J call TRBJ2-1; TRBD2 aligns across 12 bases. TRBV5-3 is noted as an ORF with a role that remains uncertain. There are 19 residues in the CDR3. The V and J ends lost 1 base and 8 bases, in that order; junction bases with no gene match: 16. The CDR3 protein is CARSLPISERTSGIDEQFF. The CDR3 nucleotides read TGTGCCAGAAGCTTGCCCATATCCGAAAGGACTAGCGGGATAGATGAGCAGTTCTTC.

The CDR3 sequence: CASSYREGSEAFF. In DNA, the CDR3 is TGTGCCAGCAGTTACCGGGAGGGGAGTGAAGCTTTCTTT. V is TRBV11-3 and J is TRBJ1-1, with a weak D call TRBD1 (5 bases). The germline V gene encodes CDR1 SGHNT and CDR2 YENEEA. CDR3 size: 13 residues. The V and J ends lost 6 bases and 7 bases respectively, with 15 bases between them.

Details on this clone: At one end the junction does not follow the germline gene, possibly because of a read error. J is TRBJ1-2 and V is TRBV7-8, with 7 bases fitting TRBD1. Germline V gives CDR1 SGHVS, CDR2 FQNEAQ. This CDR3 contains 13 residues. This CDR3 is CTSSIDRDYGYTF. The CDR3, as DNA: TGTACCAGCAGCATTGACAGGGACTATGGCTACACCTTC.

The chain joins TRBV5-1 to TRBJ2-7, with TRBD2 matching 10 bases. Germline assignment: CDR1 SGHRS and CDR2 YFSETQ. CDR3 length: 16 residues. The J segment lost 5 bases and the V segment lost 4 bases, leaving 12 bases of the junction unmatched. The chain's CDR3 is CASSPFRLAGEDEQYF. The CDR3 DNA reads as TGCGCCAGCAGCCCTTTTCGCCTAGCGGGAGAGGACGAGCAGTACTTC.

The chain uses TRBV2 and TRBJ2-1, with TRBD2 identical over 10 bases. Per the germline V gene, CDR1 is SNHLY and CDR2 is FYNNEI. This CDR3 is built from 15 residues. V lost 7 bases to trimming and J lost 7 bases; unmatched junction nucleotides: 10. CDR3: CASKFIAGGKNEQFF. In nucleotides, the CDR3 is TGTGCCAGCAAGTTCATAGCGGGGGGCAAGAATGAGCAGTTCTTC.

The chain has TRBV7-9 and TRBJ1-2; the D gene is possibly TRBD1 (5 bases). CDR3 length: 15 amino acids. Per germline, CDR1 SEHNR and CDR2 FQNEAQ (reference sequence). Trimming removed 1 base at V and 7 bases at J, with 16 bases between. The CDR3 coding sequence is TGTGCCAGCAGCTTAGAGGAGGGGCTGGGCGCTGGCTACACCTTC. Translation: CASSLEEGLGAGYTF.

This clone has only a few counts. This chain connects TRBV2 to TRBJ1-6; the match to TRBD1 covers 10 bases. The CDR3 spans 13 residues. V trimming: 8 bases; J trimming: 10 bases; junction bases outside the gene matches: 5. The germline gives CDR1 SNHLY, CDR2 FYNNEI. The CDR3 spells CASRQGAGSPLHF. The CDR3 DNA reads as TGTGCCAGCCGACAGGGGGCAGGGTCACCCCTCCACTTT.

The V gene is TRBV13, the J gene TRBJ2-7, with no clear D. The CDR3 consists of 16 residues. Germline V gene data show CDR1 as PRHDT and CDR2 as FYEKMQ (reference sequence). V lost 1 base and J lost 3, with 16 bases in between. The DNA for the CDR3 is TGTGCCAGCAGCTTAGTATCTGGGGTGCCCCTCTACGAGCAGTACTTC. Residues: CASSLVSGVPLYEQYF.